This TCR beta chain was profiled in a study of shared clonotypes between healthy human individuals. CD45RO-negative cells were positively selected for CCR7, leaving out terminally differentiated effector memory CD45RA+ cells. Concerning this clone: Its antigen is not identified.

Profiled with immunoSEQ multiplex PCR; TCRdb holds only in-frame clones, not every one. The sample has millions of clones; roughly 94% are singletons. Trimming at V came to 6 bases and at J to 1 base, leaving 12 bases not matched to a gene. CDR1 and CDR2 from the germline V gene are SGHAT and FQNNGV. CDR3 length equals 18 residues. General study findings and limits: The study found about 5% of naive CD4 clonotypes shared across several donors. Unshared clonotypes carried lower generation probabilities than those common to all four donors.

This rearrangement joins TRBV11-2 to TRBJ2-7, with 13 bases lining up with TRBD2. This sequence was found in a man aged 18 to 35 in good health. The material sequenced was naive CD8+ T cells sorted from blood. This chain's CDR3 is CASSLTRTSGGPSYEQYF. CDR3 in DNA: TGTGCCAGCAGTCTAACCCGGACTAGCGGGGGCCCTTCCTACGAGCAGTACTTC.